This T cell receptor (beta chain) stems from a study of blood T cell repertoires in COVID-19. Whole-study context: Sources were T cells, B-cell-depleted T cells, or PBMCs; the material itself was cDNA or gDNA.

Study processing details: Cell counts per sample came from amplifying reference gene primers. Here immunoSEQ multiplex PCR was the method, and the copy in TCRdb shows in-frame clones only, minus some. The V and J calls and clone size come from that table; D and trimming were worked out from the DNA. The sample carries tens of thousands of clones, 65% to 90% recorded once. CDR1 and CDR2 from the germline V gene are LNHDA and SQIVND (reference sequence). J was trimmed by 5 bases and V by 5 bases; bases with no gene match: 13. The CDR3 has 16 amino acids. This chain joins TRBV19 and TRBJ2-7; 9 bases line up with TRBD1. The TCR originated in a man between 65 and 85 years old with active or convalescent COVID-19. Sequenced: peripheral blood. The CDR3 is CASSRTAGTGIHEQYF. The CDR3 DNA sequence: TGTGCCAGTAGTCGAACCGCCGGGACAGGGATTCACGAGCAGTACTTC.